These 12 T cell receptor beta chains were all obtained from the same sample, sequenced in a study of blood T cell repertoires in COVID-19. The data were produced by immunoSEQ multiplex PCR, yet TCRdb's version contains in-frame clones alone and is incomplete. This repertoire shows about 150,000 clones, around 81% found once; its top ten account for 9.5% to 13%. Material for sequencing was peripheral blood. These receptors were taken from an older man with active or convalescent COVID-19.

V is TRBV5-4 and J is TRBJ1-1; TRBD1 is a possible D gene (6 bases). Germline CDR1 and CDR2: SGHNT and YYREEE (reference sequence). The V end lost 2 bases, the J end lost 6 bases, and 17 bases lay between the germline ends. The CDR3 is 15 amino acids. DNA for the CDR3: TGTGCCAGCAGCTTCAAGAGGGGGGGGATTGCTGAAGCTTTCTTT. It translates to CASSFKRGGIAEAFF.

J is TRBJ2-3 and V is TRBV6-5; D may be TRBD2 (5 bases). With 5 bases removed from V and 2 bases from J, the gap between germline ends came to 14 bases. Germline V gene lookup returns CDR1 MNHEY and CDR2 SVGAGI. CDR3 size: 15 residues. The CDR3 protein is CASSRRATDTDTQYF. CDR3 DNA sequence: TGTGCCAGCAGTCGGCGGGCCACCGACACAGATACGCAGTATTTT.

The gene calls are TRBV5-6 and TRBJ2-5, with D possibly being TRBD2 (6 bases). There are 14 residues in the CDR3. The germline gives CDR1 SGHDT, CDR2 YYEEEE. V dropped 2 bases and J dropped 5 bases, with 13 bases sitting between them. Here the CDR3 DNA reads TGTGCCAGCAGCTTAGGGCCGGGGGACGAGACCCAGTACTTC. It yields the protein CASSLGPGDETQYF.

This sequence joins TRBV2 and TRBJ1-5; D possibly corresponds to TRBD1 (5 bases). The V end lost 7 bases, the J end lost 3 bases, and 16 bases lay between the germline ends. Germline V lookup: CDR1 SNHLY, CDR2 FYNNEI. CDR3 size: 15 residues. In DNA, the CDR3 is TGTGCCAGCAAAGGGCCCGGGGGGACCAATCAGCCCCAGCATTTT. Translation gives CASKGPGGTNQPQHF.

This chain uses TRBV27 with TRBJ2-1; D is perhaps TRBD1 (5 bases). The CDR3 runs to 16 residues. The V gene lost 0 bases and the J gene lost 2 bases, with 11 bases spanning the gap. Germline-derived CDR1 and CDR2 are MNHEY and SMNVEV (reference sequence). The CDR3: CASSLSIKGAYNEQFF. In DNA, the CDR3 is TGTGCCAGCAGTTTATCGATCAAAGGGGCCTACAATGAGCAGTTCTTC.

The chain has TRBV12-3 or TRBV12-4 and TRBJ1-2, with D unresolved. Deletions cut 1 base from V and 4 bases from J, with 7 bases between. The length of the CDR3 is 13 residues. The CDR3 DNA follows: TGTGCCAGCAGTTTAGAAAGCGGCTATGGCTACACCTTC. Translation gives CASSLESGYGYTF.

The rearrangement uses TRBV6-6 and TRBJ2-6, with D hard to call. Germline V lookup: CDR1 MNHNY, CDR2 SVGAGI (reference sequence). The CDR3 has 14 residues. The V gene lost 7 bases and the J gene lost 4 bases, with 11 bases spanning the gap. CDR3 protein: CASKFRGGANVLTF. In DNA, the CDR3 is TGTGCCAGCAAATTCCGAGGAGGGGCCAACGTCCTGACTTTC.

The chain is built from TRBV24-1 and TRBJ2-5, with a possible D match to TRBD2 (5 bases). The CDR3 extends over 12 amino acids. V was pared by 7 bases and J by 1 base, with 6 bases between. Germline lookup yields CDR1 KGHDR and CDR2 SFDVKD. CDR3 bases: TGTGCCACCAGCGAGGGCCAAGAGACCCAGTACTTC. Protein sequence: CATSEGQETQYF.

The rearrangement joins TRBV9 to TRBJ2-2, with 8 bases that match TRBD2. Per the germline V gene, CDR1 is SGDLS and CDR2 is YYNGEE. The CDR3 spans 17 residues. The ends lost 3 bases at V and 0 bases at J; junction bases unmatched: 7. The CDR3 loop reads CASSAGGATANTGELFF. In nucleotides, the CDR3 is TGTGCCAGCAGCGCCGGGGGGGCAACCGCGAACACCGGGGAGCTGTTTTTT. The full variable domain, its missing parts supplied by reference TRBV9 and TRBJ2-2, is DSGVTQTPKHLITATGQRVTLRCSPRSGDLSVYWYQQSLDQGLQFLIQYYNGEERAKGNILERFSAQQFPDLHSELNLSSLELGDSALYFCASSAGGATANTGELFFGEGSRLTVL.

The rearrangement uses TRBV5-1 and TRBJ2-7, with D perhaps TRBD1 (6 bases). There are 16 residues in the CDR3. Trimming cost V 0 bases and J 6 bases, with 19 bases left between them. Per germline, CDR1 SGHRS and CDR2 YFSETQ. CDR3 coding DNA: TGCGCCAGCAGCTTGGGTGGGGGCGACGCCCGGTCCGAGCAGTACTTC. This encodes CASSLGGGDARSEQYF.

The V and J genes are TRBV11-1 and TRBJ1-1, with D possibly being TRBD1 (6 bases). Trimming took 5 bases from V and 4 from J, leaving 20 bases between them. In germline, CDR1 is SGHAT, CDR2 FQDESV (reference sequence). This CDR3 is built from 16 residues. CDR3 bases: TGTGCCAGCAGCCACACACCGGGGCGGGGGGCCACTGAAGCTTTCTTT. The encoded protein is CASSHTPGRGATEAFF.

V is TRBV11-2 and J is TRBJ2-2, with D perhaps TRBD2 (5 bases). Germline values: CDR1 SGHAT, CDR2 FQNNGV. The CDR3 loop spans 16 amino acids. Trimming took off 0 bases at V and 7 bases at J, with 15 bases between the two ends. The CDR3 DNA sequence: TGTGCCAGCAGCTTAGACGCCCGGGTTCGGGGCGGGGAGCTGTTTTTT. Translated, it gives CASSLDARVRGGELFF.